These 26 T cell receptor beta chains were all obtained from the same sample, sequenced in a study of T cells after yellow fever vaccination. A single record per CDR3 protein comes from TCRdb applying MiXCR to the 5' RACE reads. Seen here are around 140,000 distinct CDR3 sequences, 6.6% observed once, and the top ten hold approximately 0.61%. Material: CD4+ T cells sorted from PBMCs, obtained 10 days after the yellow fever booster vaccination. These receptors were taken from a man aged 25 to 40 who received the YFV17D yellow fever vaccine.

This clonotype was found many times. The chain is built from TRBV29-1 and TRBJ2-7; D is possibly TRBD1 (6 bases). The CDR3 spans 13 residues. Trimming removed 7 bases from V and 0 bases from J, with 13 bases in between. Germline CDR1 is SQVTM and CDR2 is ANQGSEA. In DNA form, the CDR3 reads TGCAGCGGATCGACAGGCGGCTCCTACGAGCAGTACTTC. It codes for CSGSTGGSYEQYF.

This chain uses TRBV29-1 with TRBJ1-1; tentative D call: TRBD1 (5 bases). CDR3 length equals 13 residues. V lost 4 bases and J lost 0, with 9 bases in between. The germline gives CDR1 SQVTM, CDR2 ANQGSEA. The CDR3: CSVGGALNTEAFF. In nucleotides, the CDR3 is TGCAGCGTTGGAGGGGCGTTGAACACTGAAGCTTTCTTT.

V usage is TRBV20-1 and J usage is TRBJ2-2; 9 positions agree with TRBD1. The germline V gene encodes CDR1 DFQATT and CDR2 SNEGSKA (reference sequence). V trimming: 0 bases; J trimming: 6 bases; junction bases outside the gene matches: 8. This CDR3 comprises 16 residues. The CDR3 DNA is TGCAGTGCTAGAGATCTGGGACAGGGAGGGCCCGGGGAGCTGTTTTTT. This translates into CSARDLGQGGPGELFF.

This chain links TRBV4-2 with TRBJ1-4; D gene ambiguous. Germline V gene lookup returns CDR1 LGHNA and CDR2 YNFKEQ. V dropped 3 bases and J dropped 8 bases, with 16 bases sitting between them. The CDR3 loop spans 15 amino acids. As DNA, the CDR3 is TGTGCCAGCAGCCAGCAAGCCGGAGGAGGAGAAAAACTGTTTTTT. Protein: CASSQQAGGGEKLFF.

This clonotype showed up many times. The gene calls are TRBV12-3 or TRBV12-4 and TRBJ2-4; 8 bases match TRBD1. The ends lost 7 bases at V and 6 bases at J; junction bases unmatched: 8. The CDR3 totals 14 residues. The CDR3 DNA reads TGTGCCAGCACCCATGGACAGGGTACAAACATTCAGTACTTC. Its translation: CASTHGQGTNIQYF.

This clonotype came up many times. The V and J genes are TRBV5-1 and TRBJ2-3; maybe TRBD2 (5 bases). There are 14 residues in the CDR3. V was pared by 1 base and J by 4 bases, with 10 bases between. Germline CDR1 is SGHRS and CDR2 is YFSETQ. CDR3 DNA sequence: TGCGCCAGCAGCTTGACGGGGAGTGCAGATACGCAGTATTTT. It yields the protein CASSLTGSADTQYF.

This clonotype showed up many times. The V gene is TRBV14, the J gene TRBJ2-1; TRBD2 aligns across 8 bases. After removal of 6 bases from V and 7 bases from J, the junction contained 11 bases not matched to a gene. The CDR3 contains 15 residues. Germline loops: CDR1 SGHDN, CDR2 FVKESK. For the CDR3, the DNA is TGTGCCAGCAGTCCCGGACTAGCTCTTTCGAATGAGCAGTTCTTC. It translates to CASSPGLALSNEQFF.

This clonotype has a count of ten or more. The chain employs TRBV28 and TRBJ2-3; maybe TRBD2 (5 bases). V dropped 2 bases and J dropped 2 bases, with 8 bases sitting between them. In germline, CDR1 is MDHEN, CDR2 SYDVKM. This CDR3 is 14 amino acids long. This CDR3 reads CASSLGLTTDTQYF. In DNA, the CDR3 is TGTGCCAGCAGTTTAGGACTTACCACAGATACGCAGTATTTT.

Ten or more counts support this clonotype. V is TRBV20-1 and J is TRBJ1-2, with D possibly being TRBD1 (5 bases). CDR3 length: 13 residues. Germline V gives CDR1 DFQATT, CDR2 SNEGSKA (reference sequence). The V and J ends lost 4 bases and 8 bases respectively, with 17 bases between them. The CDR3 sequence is CSAIPKGPQGYTF. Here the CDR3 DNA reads TGCAGTGCTATCCCTAAGGGGCCTCAGGGCTACACCTTC.

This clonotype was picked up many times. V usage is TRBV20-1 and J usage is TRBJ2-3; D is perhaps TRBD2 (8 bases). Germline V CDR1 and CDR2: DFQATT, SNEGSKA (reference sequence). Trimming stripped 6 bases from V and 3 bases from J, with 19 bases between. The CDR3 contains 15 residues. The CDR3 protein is CSAHLGGGRTDTQYF. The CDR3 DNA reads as TGCAGTGCACACCTAGGGGGCGGGAGGACAGATACGCAGTATTTT.

The CDR3 coding sequence is TGTGCCAGCAGTTTACTAGCGAAGAGCTCCTACGAGCAGTACTTC. Translation gives CASSLLAKSSYEQYF. This chain links TRBV12-3 or TRBV12-4 with TRBJ2-7, with D possibly TRBD2 on 6 matching bases. Between the trimmed V and J ends, which lost 2 bases and 0 bases, there was a span of 11 bases. The CDR3 spans 15 residues.

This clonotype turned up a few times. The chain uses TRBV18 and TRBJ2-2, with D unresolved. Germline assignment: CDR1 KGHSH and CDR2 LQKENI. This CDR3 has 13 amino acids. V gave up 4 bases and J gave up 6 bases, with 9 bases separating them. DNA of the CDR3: TGTGCCAGCTCACAGACTTGGCCCGGGGAGCTGTTTTTT. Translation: CASSQTWPGELFF.

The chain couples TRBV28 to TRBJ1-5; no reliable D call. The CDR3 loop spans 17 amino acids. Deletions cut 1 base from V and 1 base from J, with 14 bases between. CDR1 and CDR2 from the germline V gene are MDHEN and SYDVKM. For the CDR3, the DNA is TGTGCCAGCAGTTTATACCCCCCGGCGGGGAGCAATCAGCCCCAGCATTTT. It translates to CASSLYPPAGSNQPQHF.

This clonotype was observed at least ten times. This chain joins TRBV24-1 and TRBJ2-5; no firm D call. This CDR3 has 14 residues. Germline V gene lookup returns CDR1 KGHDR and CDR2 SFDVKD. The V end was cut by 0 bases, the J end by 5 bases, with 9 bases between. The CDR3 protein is CATSDLGIGETQYF. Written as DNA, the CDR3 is TGTGCCACCAGTGATTTGGGCATTGGGGAGACCCAGTACTTC.

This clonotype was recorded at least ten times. CDR3 nucleotide sequence: TGCAGCACGAGACCCGAGCGGGTAAACAATGAGCAGTTCTTC. Translated: CSTRPERVNNEQFF. The genes are TRBV29-1 and TRBJ2-1, with D possibly being TRBD2 (6 bases). Germline V lookup: CDR1 SQVTM, CDR2 ANQGSEA. This CDR3 contains 14 residues. V gave up 8 bases and J gave up 5 bases, with 19 bases separating them.

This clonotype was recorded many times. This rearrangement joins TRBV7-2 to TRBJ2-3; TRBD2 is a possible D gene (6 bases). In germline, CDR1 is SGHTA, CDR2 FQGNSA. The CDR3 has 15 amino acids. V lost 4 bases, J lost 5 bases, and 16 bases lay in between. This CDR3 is CASSSLTREVDTQYF. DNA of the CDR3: TGTGCCAGCAGCTCACTGACTAGAGAGGTAGATACGCAGTATTTT.

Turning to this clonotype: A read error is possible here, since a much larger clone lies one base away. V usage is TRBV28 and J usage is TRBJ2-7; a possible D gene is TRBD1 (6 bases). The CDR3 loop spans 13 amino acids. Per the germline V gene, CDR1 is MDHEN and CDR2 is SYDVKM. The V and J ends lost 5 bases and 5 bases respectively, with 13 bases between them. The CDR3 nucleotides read TGTGCCAGCAGTCCTAAAGACAGGAACGAGCAGTACTTC. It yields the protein CASSPKDRNEQYF.

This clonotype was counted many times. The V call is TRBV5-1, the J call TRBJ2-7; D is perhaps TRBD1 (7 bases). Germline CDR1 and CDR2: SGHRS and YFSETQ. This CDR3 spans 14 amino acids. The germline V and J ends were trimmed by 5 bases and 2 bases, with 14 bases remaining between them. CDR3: CASSRLGGPYEQYF. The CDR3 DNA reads TGCGCCAGCAGTCGACTAGGGGGCCCCTACGAGCAGTACTTC.

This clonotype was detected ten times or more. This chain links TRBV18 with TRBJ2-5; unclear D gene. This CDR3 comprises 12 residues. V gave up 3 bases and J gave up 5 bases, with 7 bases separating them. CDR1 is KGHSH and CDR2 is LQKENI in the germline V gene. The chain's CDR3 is CASSPTVETQYF. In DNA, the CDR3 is TGTGCCAGCTCACCGACGGTGGAGACCCAGTACTTC.

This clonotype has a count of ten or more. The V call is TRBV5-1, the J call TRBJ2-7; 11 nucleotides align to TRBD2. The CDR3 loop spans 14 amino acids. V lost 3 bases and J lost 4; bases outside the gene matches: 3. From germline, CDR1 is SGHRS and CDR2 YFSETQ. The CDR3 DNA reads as TGCGCCAGCAGCTCCGGGACTAGCGGTTACGAGCAGTACTTC. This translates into CASSSGTSGYEQYF.

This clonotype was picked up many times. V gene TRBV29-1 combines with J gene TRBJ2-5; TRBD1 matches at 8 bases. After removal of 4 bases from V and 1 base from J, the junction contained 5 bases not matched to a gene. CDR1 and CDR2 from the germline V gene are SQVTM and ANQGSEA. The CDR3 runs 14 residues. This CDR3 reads CSVGLGTGQETQYF. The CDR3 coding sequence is TGCAGCGTTGGTCTCGGGACAGGCCAAGAGACCCAGTACTTC. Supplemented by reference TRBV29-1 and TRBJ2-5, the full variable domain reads SAVISQKPSRDICQRGTSLTIQCQVDSQVTMMFWYRQQPGQSLTLIATANQGSEATYESGFVIDKFPISRPNLTFSTLTVSNMSPEDSSIYLCSVGLGTGQETQYFGPGTRLLVL.

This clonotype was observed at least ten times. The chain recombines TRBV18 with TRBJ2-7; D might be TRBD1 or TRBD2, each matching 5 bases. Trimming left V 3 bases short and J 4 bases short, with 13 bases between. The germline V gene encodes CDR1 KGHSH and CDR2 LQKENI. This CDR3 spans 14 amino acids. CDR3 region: CASSPRDGAYEQYF. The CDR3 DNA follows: TGTGCCAGCTCACCCCGGGACGGAGCATACGAGCAGTACTTC.

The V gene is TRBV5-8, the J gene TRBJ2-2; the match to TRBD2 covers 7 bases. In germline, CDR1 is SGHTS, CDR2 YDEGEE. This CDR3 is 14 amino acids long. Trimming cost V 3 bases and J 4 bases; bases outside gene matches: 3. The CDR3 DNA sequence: TGTGCCAGCAGCTCGGGACTAACCACCGGGGAGCTGTTTTTT. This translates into CASSSGLTTGELFF. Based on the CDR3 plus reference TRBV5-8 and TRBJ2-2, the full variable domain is EAGVTQSPTHLIKTRGQQATLRCSPISGHTSVYWYQQALGLGLQFLLWYDEGEERNRGNFPPRFSGRQFPNYSSELNVNALELEDSALYLCASSSGLTTGELFFGEGSRLTVL.

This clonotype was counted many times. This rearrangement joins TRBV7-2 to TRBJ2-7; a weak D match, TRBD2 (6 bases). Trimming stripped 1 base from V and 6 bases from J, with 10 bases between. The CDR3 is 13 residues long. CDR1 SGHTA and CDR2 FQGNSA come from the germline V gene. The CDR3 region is CASSLGRGVEQYF. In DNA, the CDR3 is TGTGCCAGCAGCTTAGGGCGGGGTGTCGAGCAGTACTTC.

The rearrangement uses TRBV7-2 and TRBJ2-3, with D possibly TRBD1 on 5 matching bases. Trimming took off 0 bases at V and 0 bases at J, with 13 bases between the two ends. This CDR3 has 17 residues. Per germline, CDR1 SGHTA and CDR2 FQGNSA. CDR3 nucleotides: TGTGCCAGCAGCTTAGCCCCTGGGGCCGTTAGCACAGATACGCAGTATTTT. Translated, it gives CASSLAPGAVSTDTQYF.

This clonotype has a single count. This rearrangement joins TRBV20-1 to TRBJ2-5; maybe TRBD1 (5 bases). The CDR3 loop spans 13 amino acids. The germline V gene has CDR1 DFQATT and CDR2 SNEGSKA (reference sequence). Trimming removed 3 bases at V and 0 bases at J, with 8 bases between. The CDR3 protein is CSASKGYQETQYF. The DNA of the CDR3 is TGCAGTGCTAGTAAGGGGTACCAAGAGACCCAGTACTTC.